These T cell receptor beta chains were read from a single sample in a study of blood T cell repertoires in COVID-19. Sequenced by immunoSEQ multiplex PCR; TCRdb stores in-frame clones only, minus some. Counted here are over 150,000 clones, approximately 84% occurring once; the ten biggest clones make up roughly 7.3%. Sequencing was performed on PBMCs or T cells enriched from blood (not recorded which). The source of these receptors is a woman between 50 and 59 years old who had recovered from COVID-19. The CDR3 runs from the conserved cysteine through the conserved F or W. Fields, in order: J gene, V gene, CDR3 protein.

TRBJ2-1 | TRBV7-2 | CASSLVLAGGRQFF
TRBJ2-3 | TRBV6-5 | CASSYTAPADTQYF
TRBJ2-2 | TRBV28 | CASTVPGTSATGELFF
TRBJ2-3 | TRBV28 | CASSTPSKGANTDTQYF
TRBJ1-5 | TRBV19 | CASRSDISNQPQHF
TRBJ2-6 | TRBV15 | CATSREGLRGANVLTF
TRBJ2-7 | TRBV18 | CASSPVSGQGHEQYF
TRBJ2-1 | TRBV7-9 | CASRSRTSEYNEQFF
TRBJ2-1 | TRBV19 | CASSIRPGSYEQFF
TRBJ2-2 | TRBV11-3 | CASSLAGGSRNTGELFF
TRBJ1-1 | TRBV28 | CASRPRQGARTEAFF
TRBJ2-3 | TRBV24-1 | CATSDDLAGSRTDTQYF
TRBJ1-2 | TRBV7-2 | CASSLRPGASYGYTF
TRBJ1-2 | TRBV6-2/TRBV6-3 | CASSPYARGNYGYTF
TRBJ2-1 | TRBV7-9 | CASSLTGGYEQFF
TRBJ1-2 | TRBV5-6 | CASSTYLGSMDLPYTF
TRBJ2-3 | TRBV9 | CASSVIAGAEDTQYF
TRBJ2-2 | TRBV7-2 | CASSLRKGQRDTGELFF
TRBJ1-1 | TRBV5-1 | CASSQYGQNTEAFF
TRBJ1-1 | TRBV7-6 | CASSLVAGGRETEAFF
TRBJ2-7 | TRBV13 | CASSARTSGRAYEQYF
TRBJ2-5 | TRBV24-1 | CATSEGAQETQYF
TRBJ1-5 | TRBV18 | CASSLTDSNQPQHF
TRBJ1-4 | TRBV18 | CASSPPARGQGGKLFF
TRBJ2-7 | TRBV12-3/TRBV12-4 | CASRQQGYEQYF
TRBJ2-7 | TRBV6-5 | CASTGDRTYEQYF
TRBJ2-4 | TRBV7-9 | CASSLSGERENIQYF
TRBJ2-3 | TRBV27 | CASSFRGKVTDTQYF
TRBJ2-3 | TRBV18 | CASSPPDISSTDTQYF
TRBJ2-5 | TRBV11-2 | CASSFVRETQYF
TRBJ2-7 | TRBV29-1 | CSVGEWPGQYF
TRBJ2-1 | TRBV27 | CASSPRRGLNEQFF
TRBJ2-1 | TRBV27 | CASRDSNGSEQFF
TRBJ2-2 | TRBV21-1 | CASSKGRVREDTGELFF
TRBJ1-3 | TRBV18 | CASSPRDSASGNTIYF
TRBJ2-7 | TRBV3-1/TRBV3-2 | CASSQGWQGIYEQYF
TRBJ2-7 | TRBV16 | CASSQTGGPLREQYF
TRBJ1-6 | TRBV6-6 | CASNRDRTSYNSPLHF
TRBJ2-7 | TRBV6-8 | CASSLRTGIYEQYF
TRBJ2-3 | TRBV7-3 | CASSKGTSGGVDTQYF
TRBJ2-3 | TRBV3-1/TRBV3-2 | CASSLRTGRDTQYF
TRBJ1-5 | TRBV7-9 | CASSGQGDQPQHF
TRBJ2-1 | TRBV5-4 | CASSLGLVGYTEQFF
TRBJ1-6 | TRBV19 | CASSIGNTGGTSPLHF
TRBJ1-3 | TRBV18 | CASSPSGANGNTIYF
TRBJ2-1 | TRBV18 | CASSAVGTSGSGEQFF
TRBJ2-1 | TRBV19 | CASSIFGGANNEQFF
TRBJ2-1 | TRBV7-3 | CASSLTGTSLGNEQFF
TRBJ1-1 | TRBV30 | CAWSPGHVRTEAFF
TRBJ1-6 | TRBV7-8 | CASSHLQGPYNSPLHF
TRBJ1-2 | TRBV5-6 | CASSLGSDYGYTF
TRBJ2-7 | TRBV7-2 | CASSLSWDSSYEQYF